This TCR beta chain was captured in a study of prognosis after radiotherapy for stage I lung cancer (dated by TCRdb to the early 2020s). Notes on the research overall: Between April 2018 and January 2019, about 20 stage I NSCLC patients were enrolled in Nanjing, China. SBRT was given in 3 to 5 fractions with a biologically effective dose of at least 100 Gy, using image-guided IMRT or VMAT. Ages in the cohort of 13 men and 6 women ranged from roughly 53 to 84 years, with a median of 74. A total of 40 or so blood samples from 20 or so patients were sequenced, with one sample obtained before and one obtained after SBRT for each patient. After SBRT, distant metastases developed in four of the 19 patients at a median of around 7 months, while the remaining 15 patients had no significant progression. The study profiled peripheral blood TCR beta repertoires from stage I NSCLC patients before and after stereotactic body radiotherapy and related them to distant failure. No patient received concurrent therapy alongside SBRT. Squamous cell carcinoma histology was identified in 6 or 7 patients, and adenocarcinoma histology was identified in more than ten patients. Newly diagnosed primary stage I lung tumors were present in over twelve patients, and oligometastatic NSCLC after surgical resection of the primary tumor was present in a handful of patients. Every patient was deemed medically inoperable, around twelve because of comorbidities and several because they refused surgery. What the authors observed across the whole study: The small cohort and short follow-up limited the study, so independent validation of the findings is needed. After SBRT, the count of unique TCR clones dropped from a median of approximately 10,000 beforehand to about 7,000 afterward (Wilcoxon paired P=0.011). Post-SBRT Shannon entropy and its change from baseline were lower in patients who developed distant metastases; baseline Shannon entropy was not associated with metastases. Whether the expanded TCR clones were tumor-specific was not determined. No adjustment for multiple comparisons was applied to any of the reported P values. Differences by metastasis status were reportedly seen in TRBV and TRBJ usage frequencies, involving two V genes at baseline and, after SBRT, nine V genes and two J genes.

This clonotype came up many times. The target of this receptor is not known. No much larger clone is present one base from it, and per-base qualities are unavailable. Two rounds of multiplex PCR were performed to amplify the TCR beta CDR3 region from genomic DNA. In the first round of PCR, primers specific to each TRBV and TRBJ gene were used, and the primer sequences are filed in Chinese patent CN105087789A. Universal primers were used in the second PCR round. The Roche High Pure PCR Template Preparation Kit was used to extract genomic DNA from the frozen PBMCs. An Illumina HiSeq 3000 was used to sequence the libraries paired-end with 151 bp reads. In the source study's methods: CutAdapt was used to remove raw reads lacking the multiplex PCR primer sequences. PEAR was used to merge high-quality paired reads into contigs. MiXCR assigned TRB V, D and J gene segments to each contig by aligning to reference sequences. To remove sequencing errors, CDR3 sequences were clustered according to base quality and sequence similarity. Diversity was measured as Shannon entropy normalized by the natural log of productive TCR sequence number. One minus Shannon entropy divided by the natural log of the number of unique clonotypes was used as the definition of clonality. Progression-free survival cut-offs for repertoire metrics were chosen using the Youden index of ROC curves, with analyses run in R 3.5.3. The public reads were reanalyzed by TCRdb: fastp trimming at Q25, MiXCR alignment, in-frame beta chains only. Merged by CDR3 protein, the rows form single entries marked with the most common genes and DNA. The V and J calls come from TCRdb's annotation, not from the publication. The sample has about 18,000 distinct CDR3 sequences on record, 29% of them singletons. Together, the top ten hold around 32% of the sample.

No patient had a history of other malignancies or prior chemotherapy or radiotherapy, and all had node-negative disease on CT and PET/CT. Around 6 milliliters of peripheral venous blood were drawn into EDTA tubes at each of two time points. Ficoll-Paque Plus density-gradient centrifugation was used to isolate PBMCs. Right after collection, samples were kept at -80 degrees C until analysis. The CDR1 and CDR2 encoded by the germline V gene are SGHDT and YYEEEE. Including cysteine and phenylalanine, the CDR3 has 15 amino acids. The kept DNA is CDR3 alone, 45 bases in frame from the first base. The V and J ends are trimmed by 1 base and 0 bases, leaving 8 bases between them.

The chain employs TRBV5-6 and TRBJ1-5; the D gene cannot be named for sure. This TCR derives from a donor older than 45 with non-small cell lung cancer. The input for sequencing was PBMCs, taken before or after stereotactic body radiation therapy (not recorded which). The CDR3 region: CASSLWLASNQPQHF. The nucleotide sequence is given as TGTGCCAGCAGCTTGTGGCTAGCTAGCAATCAGCCCCAGCATTTT. The variable domain in full, with residues beyond the CDR3 obtained from the reference TRBV5-6 and TRBJ1-5 genes, is DAGVTQSPTHLIKTRGQQVTLRCSPKSGHDTVSWYQQALGQGPQFIFQYYEEEERQRGNFPDRFSGHQFPNYSSELNVNALLLGDSALYLCASSLWLASNQPQHFGDGTRLSIL.